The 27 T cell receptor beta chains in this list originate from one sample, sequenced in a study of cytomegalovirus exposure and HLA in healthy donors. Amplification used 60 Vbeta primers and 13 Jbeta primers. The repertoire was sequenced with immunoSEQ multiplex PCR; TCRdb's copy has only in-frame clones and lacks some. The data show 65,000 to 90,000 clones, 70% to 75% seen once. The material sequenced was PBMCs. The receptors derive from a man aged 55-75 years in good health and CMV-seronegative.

The CDR3 DNA is TGTGCCACCAGCAGAGGGGCTCGAGATGAGCAGTTCTTC. Its translation: CATSRGARDEQFF. The chain uses TRBV15 and TRBJ2-1; unclear D gene. V was shortened by 1 base and J by 8 bases, with 9 bases between the two germline ends. The germline V gene encodes CDR1 LNHNV and CDR2 YYDKDF (reference sequence). The CDR3 runs to 13 residues.

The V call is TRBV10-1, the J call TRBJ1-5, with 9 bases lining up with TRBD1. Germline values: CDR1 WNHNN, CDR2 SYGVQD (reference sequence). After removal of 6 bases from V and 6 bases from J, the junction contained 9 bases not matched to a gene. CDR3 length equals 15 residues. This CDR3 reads CASSVGTGIFQPQHF. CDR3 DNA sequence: TGCGCCAGCAGCGTCGGGACAGGGATTTTTCAGCCCCAGCATTTT.

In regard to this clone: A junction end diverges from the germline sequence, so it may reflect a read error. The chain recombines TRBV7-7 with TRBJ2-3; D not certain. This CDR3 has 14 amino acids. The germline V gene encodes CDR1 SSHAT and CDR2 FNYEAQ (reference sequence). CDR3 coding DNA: TGTGCTAGCAGTTTAGGGTTAGCATCAGATACGCAGTATTTT. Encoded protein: CASSLGLASDTQYF.

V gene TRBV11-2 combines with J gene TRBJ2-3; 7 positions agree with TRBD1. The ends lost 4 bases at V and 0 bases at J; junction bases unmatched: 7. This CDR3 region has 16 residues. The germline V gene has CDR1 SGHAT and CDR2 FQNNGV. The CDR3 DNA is TGTGCCAGCAGCTCGCCGGGACAGCATAGCACAGATACGCAGTATTTT. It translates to CASSSPGQHSTDTQYF.

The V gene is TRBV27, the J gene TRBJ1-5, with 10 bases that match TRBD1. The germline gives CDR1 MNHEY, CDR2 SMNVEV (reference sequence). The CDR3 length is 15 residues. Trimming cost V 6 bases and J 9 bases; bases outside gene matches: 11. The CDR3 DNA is TGTGCCAGCAGATCCGGGACAGGGGATTTTTGGCCCCAGCATTTT. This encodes CASRSGTGDFWPQHF.

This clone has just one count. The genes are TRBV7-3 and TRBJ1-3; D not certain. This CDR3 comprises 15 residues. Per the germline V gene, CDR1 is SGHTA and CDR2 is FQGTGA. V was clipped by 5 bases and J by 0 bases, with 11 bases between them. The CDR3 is CASSQDSSSGNTIYF. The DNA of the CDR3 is TGTGCCAGCAGCCAGGACTCAAGCTCTGGAAACACCATATATTTT.

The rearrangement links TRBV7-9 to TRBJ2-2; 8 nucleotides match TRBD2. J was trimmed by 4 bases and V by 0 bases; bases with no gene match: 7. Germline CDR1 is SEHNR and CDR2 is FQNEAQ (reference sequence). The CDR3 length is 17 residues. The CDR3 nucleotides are TGTGCCAGCAGCTTAGCGCTACGGGGGGGCCGCACCGGGGAGCTGTTTTTT. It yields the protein CASSLALRGGRTGELFF.

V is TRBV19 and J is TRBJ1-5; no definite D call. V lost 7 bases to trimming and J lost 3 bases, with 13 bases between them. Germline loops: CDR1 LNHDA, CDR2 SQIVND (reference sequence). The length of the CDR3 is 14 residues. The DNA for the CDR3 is TGTGCCAGTACCAAAATCGGTTTCAATCAGCCCCAGCATTTT. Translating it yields CASTKIGFNQPQHF.

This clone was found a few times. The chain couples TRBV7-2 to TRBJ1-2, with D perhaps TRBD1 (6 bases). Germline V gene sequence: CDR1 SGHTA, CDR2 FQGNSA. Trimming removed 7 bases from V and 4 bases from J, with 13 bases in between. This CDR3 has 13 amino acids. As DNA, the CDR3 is TGTGCCAGCACCCTTAGGGGGGGCTATGGCTACACCTTC. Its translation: CASTLRGGYGYTF.

The CDR3 nucleotides read TGTGCCAGCAGCTTAGGGGGGGAACGGCCCCAGCATTTT. Translating gives CASSLGGERPQHF. The chain links TRBV7-2 to TRBJ1-5; the D gene is possibly TRBD1 (5 bases). The germline gives CDR1 SGHTA, CDR2 FQGNSA. CDR3 length equals 13 residues. The germline V and J ends were trimmed by 1 base and 9 bases, with 10 bases remaining between them.

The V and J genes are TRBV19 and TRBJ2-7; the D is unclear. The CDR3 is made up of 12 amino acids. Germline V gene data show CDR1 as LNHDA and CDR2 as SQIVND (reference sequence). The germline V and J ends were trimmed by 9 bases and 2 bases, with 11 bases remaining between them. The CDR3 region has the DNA TGTGCCAGCCGTGGGCAGCCCTACGAGCAGTACTTC. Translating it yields CASRGQPYEQYF.

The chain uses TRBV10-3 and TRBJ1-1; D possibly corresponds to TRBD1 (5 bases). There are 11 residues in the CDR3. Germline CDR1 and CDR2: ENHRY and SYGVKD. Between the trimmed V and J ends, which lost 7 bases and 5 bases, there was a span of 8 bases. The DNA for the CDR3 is TGTGCCATCACCGGGGGGACTGAAGCTTTCTTT. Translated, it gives CAITGGTEAFF.

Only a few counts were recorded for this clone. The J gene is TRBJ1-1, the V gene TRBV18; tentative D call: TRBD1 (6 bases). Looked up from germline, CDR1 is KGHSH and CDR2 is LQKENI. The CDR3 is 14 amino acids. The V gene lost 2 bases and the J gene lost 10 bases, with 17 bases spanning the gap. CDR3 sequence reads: CASSPSTGLWGAFF. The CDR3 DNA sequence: TGTGCCAGCTCACCATCCACAGGGCTTTGGGGAGCTTTCTTT.

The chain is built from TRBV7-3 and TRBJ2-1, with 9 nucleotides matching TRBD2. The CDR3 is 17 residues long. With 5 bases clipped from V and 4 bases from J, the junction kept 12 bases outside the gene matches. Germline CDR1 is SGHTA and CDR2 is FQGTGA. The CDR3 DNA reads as TGTGCCAGCAGCCTCACTAGCGGGCCGCCTTTGTACAATGAGCAGTTCTTC. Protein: CASSLTSGPPLYNEQFF.

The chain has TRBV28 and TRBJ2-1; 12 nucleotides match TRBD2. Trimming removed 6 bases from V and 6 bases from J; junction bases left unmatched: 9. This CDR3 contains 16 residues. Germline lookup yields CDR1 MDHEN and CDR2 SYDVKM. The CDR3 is CASSPTLAGGPNEQFF. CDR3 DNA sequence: TGTGCCAGCAGCCCCACCCTAGCGGGGGGGCCCAATGAGCAGTTCTTC.

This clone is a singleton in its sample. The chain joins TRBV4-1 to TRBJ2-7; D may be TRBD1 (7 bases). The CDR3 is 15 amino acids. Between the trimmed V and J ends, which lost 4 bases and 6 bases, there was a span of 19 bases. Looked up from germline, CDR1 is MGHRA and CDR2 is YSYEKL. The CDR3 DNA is TGCGCCAGCAGCCGAGGGGCCGGGACAGCGGGCGAGCAGTACTTC. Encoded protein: CASSRGAGTAGEQYF.

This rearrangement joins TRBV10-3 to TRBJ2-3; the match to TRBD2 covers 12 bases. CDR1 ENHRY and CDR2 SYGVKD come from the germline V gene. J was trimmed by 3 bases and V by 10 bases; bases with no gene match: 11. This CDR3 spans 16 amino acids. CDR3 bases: TGTGCCAGCAGCCCCCTAGCGGGGGGGGTTACAGATACGCAGTATTTT. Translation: CASSPLAGGVTDTQYF.

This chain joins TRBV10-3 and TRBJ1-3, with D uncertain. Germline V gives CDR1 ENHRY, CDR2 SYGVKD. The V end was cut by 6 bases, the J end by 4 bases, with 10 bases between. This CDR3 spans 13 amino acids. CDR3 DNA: TGTGCCATCAGCGGGTCTAAAGGAAACACCATATATTTT. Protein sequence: CAISGSKGNTIYF.

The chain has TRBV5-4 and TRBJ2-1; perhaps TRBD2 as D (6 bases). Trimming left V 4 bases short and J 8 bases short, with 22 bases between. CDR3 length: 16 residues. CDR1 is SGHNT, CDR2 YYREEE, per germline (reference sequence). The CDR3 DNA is TGTGCCAGCAGCCCGGGGGTGGGAGTGTGGGGAGATGAGCAGTTCTTC. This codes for CASSPGVGVWGDEQFF.

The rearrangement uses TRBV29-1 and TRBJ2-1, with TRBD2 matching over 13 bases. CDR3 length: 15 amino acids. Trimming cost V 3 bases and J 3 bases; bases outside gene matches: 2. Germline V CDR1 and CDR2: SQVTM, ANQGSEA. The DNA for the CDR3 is TGCAGCGTTGACCGGACTAGCGGGGGCTACAATGAGCAGTTCTTC. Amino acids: CSVDRTSGGYNEQFF.

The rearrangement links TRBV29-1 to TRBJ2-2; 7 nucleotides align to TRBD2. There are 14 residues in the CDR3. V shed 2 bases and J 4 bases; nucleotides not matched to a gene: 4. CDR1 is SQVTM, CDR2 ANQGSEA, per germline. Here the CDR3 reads CSVELGGGTGELFF. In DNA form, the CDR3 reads TGCAGCGTTGAATTGGGGGGGGGCACCGGGGAGCTGTTTTTT.

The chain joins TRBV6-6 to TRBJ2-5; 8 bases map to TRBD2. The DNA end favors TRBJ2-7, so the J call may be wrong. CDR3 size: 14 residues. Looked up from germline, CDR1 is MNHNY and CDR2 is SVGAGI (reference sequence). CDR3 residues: CASSSRGGRDEQYF. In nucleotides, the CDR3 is TGTGCCAGCAGTTCCCGGGGGGGCCGCGACGAGCAGTACTTC.

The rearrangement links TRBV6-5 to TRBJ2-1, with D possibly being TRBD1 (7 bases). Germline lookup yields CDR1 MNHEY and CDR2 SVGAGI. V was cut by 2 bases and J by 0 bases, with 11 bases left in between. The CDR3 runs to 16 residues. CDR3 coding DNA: TGTGCCAGCAGTTACGGCGGGGACAGCTCCTACAATGAGCAGTTCTTC. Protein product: CASSYGGDSSYNEQFF.

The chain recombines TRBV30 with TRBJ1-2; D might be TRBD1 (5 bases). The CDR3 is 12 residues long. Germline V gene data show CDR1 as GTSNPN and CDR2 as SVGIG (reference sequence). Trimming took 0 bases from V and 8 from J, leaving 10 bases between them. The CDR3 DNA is TGTGCCTGGAGTGTAGCGGGGGAAGGCTACACCTTC. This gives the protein CAWSVAGEGYTF.

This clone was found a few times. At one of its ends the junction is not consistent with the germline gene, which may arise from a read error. The CDR3 region is CASRPRGEQLFF. For the CDR3, the DNA is TGTGCCAGCAGGCCCCGGGGTGAACAACTGTTTTTT. This chain joins TRBV2 and TRBJ1-4; D gene ambiguous. The CDR3 length is 12 residues. Germline V CDR1 and CDR2: SNHLY, FYNNEI.

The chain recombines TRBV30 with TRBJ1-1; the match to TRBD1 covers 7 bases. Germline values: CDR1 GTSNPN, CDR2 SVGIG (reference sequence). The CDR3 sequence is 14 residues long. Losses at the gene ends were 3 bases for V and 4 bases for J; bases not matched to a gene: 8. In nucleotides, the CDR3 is TGTGCCTGGAGAGGCCCGGGACAGTCCACTGAAGCTTTCTTT. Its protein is CAWRGPGQSTEAFF.

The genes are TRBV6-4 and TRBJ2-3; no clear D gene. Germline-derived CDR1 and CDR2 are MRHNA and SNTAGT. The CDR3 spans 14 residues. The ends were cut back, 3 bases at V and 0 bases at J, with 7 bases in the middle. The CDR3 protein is CASSDETSTDTQYF. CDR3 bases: TGTGCCAGCAGTGATGAGACTAGCACAGATACGCAGTATTTT.